This passage covers 24 T cell receptor beta chains from one sample sequenced in a study of blood T cells in healthy people across ages. With a J-beta primer mix and a sample-barcoded 5' primer, a second PCR ran 7 to 11 cycles. TCRdb reprocessed the 5' RACE reads via MiXCR and lists one record per CDR3 protein. The table has approximately 800,000 distinct CDR3 sequences, around a quarter seen once. This same sample was also part of a study on T cells of mothers and their children.

Source material: blood. These receptors were taken from a boy younger than 18 in good health.

This clonotype has only a few counts. The chain carries TRBV9 and TRBJ2-3; the D gene is possibly TRBD1 (5 bases). Trimming pared 3 bases from V and 5 bases from J, leaving 10 bases between. Germline V gene sequence: CDR1 SGDLS, CDR2 YYNGEE. CDR3 length: 13 amino acids. The CDR3 protein is CASSGYQGDTQYF. CDR3 nucleotides: TGTGCCAGCAGCGGATACCAGGGAGATACGCAGTATTTT.

This chain uses TRBV19 with TRBJ2-7; D tentatively fits TRBD1 or TRBD2 (6 bases each). Germline V gene data show CDR1 as LNHDA and CDR2 as SQIVND (reference sequence). The CDR3 sequence is 15 residues long. The germline V and J ends were trimmed by 9 bases and 6 bases, with 24 bases remaining between them. The CDR3, as DNA: TGTGCCAGCGAAGGCCGGGGCGGGACAACCCTCGAGCAGTACTTC. Protein sequence: CASEGRGGTTLEQYF.

This chain connects TRBV15 to TRBJ2-1; 7 nucleotides agree with TRBD1. Per the germline V gene, CDR1 is LNHNV and CDR2 is YYDKDF (reference sequence). After removal of 1 base from V and 7 bases from J, the junction contained 4 bases not matched to a gene. This CDR3 contains 14 residues. CDR3 in DNA: TGTGCCACCAGCAGAGTGACAGGGATGAATGAGCAGTTCTTC. Translation gives CATSRVTGMNEQFF.

This rearrangement joins TRBV20-1 to TRBJ1-4; 7 bases are a match to TRBD1. The CDR3 extends over 13 amino acids. The junction had 8 bases not matched to a gene; V was cut back by 5 bases and J by 8 bases. Germline assignment: CDR1 DFQATT and CDR2 SNEGSKA (reference sequence). CDR3 DNA sequence: TGCAGTGCTCCAACAGGGGCAGGCGAAAAACTGTTTTTT. Amino acids: CSAPTGAGEKLFF.

V and J are TRBV6-6 and TRBJ1-1; D remains ambiguous. This CDR3 region has 14 residues. Trimming stripped 6 bases from V and 6 bases from J, with 17 bases between. The V gene's germline CDR1 is MNHNY and CDR2 SVGAGI (reference sequence). The CDR3 DNA sequence: TGTGCCAGCAGCCCCCGTGGGAGGGCTGCTGAAGCTTTCTTT. This gives the protein CASSPRGRAAEAFF.

The chain uses TRBV7-3 and TRBJ2-3, with 9 bases aligning to TRBD2. Germline V gene lookup returns CDR1 SGHTA and CDR2 FQGTGA. The junction had 4 bases not matched to a gene; V was cut back by 4 bases and J by 2 bases. The CDR3 is made up of 15 amino acids. The CDR3 region is CASSSASGDTDTQYF. CDR3 nucleotides: TGTGCCAGCAGCTCGGCTAGCGGGGACACAGATACGCAGTATTTT.

The chain is built from TRBV5-6 and TRBJ2-3, with D possibly being TRBD1 (6 bases). Germline-derived CDR1 and CDR2 are SGHDT and YYEEEE. This CDR3 has 14 residues. The ends were cut back, 3 bases at V and 2 bases at J, with 10 bases in the middle. The CDR3: CASSSGASTDTQYF. The CDR3 region has the DNA TGTGCCAGCAGCTCAGGGGCCTCCACAGATACGCAGTATTTT.

The chain couples TRBV7-2 to TRBJ2-7; 9 nucleotides line up with TRBD1. The germline gives CDR1 SGHTA, CDR2 FQGNSA. The V segment lost 5 bases and the J segment 5 bases; nucleotides outside the gene matches: 7. This CDR3 comprises 14 residues. The CDR3 sequence is CASSPWGQGHEQYF. CDR3 sequence (DNA): TGTGCCAGCAGCCCTTGGGGACAGGGCCACGAGCAGTACTTC.

V and J are TRBV5-1 and TRBJ2-3; D remains ambiguous. With 0 bases removed from V and 4 bases from J, the gap between germline ends came to 6 bases. The CDR3 length is 13 residues. Germline assignment: CDR1 SGHRS and CDR2 YFSETQ. Here the CDR3 reads CASSLASADTQYF. As DNA, the CDR3 is TGCGCCAGCAGCTTGGCCTCCGCAGATACGCAGTATTTT.

This clonotype has just a few counts. The chain carries TRBV20-1 and TRBJ2-4; D unclear. Trimming left V 0 bases short and J 0 bases short, with 12 bases between. In germline, CDR1 is DFQATT, CDR2 SNEGSKA (reference sequence). This CDR3 is 16 amino acids long. The CDR3: CSARDTSRLAKNIQYF. The CDR3 bases are TGCAGTGCTAGAGATACCTCTAGGCTAGCCAAAAACATTCAGTACTTC.

The rearrangement links TRBV27 to TRBJ2-5; TRBD1 aligns across 9 bases. Germline V gives CDR1 MNHEY, CDR2 SMNVEV (reference sequence). This CDR3 comprises 15 residues. V shed 4 bases and J 2 bases; nucleotides not matched to a gene: 5. CDR3 in amino acids: CASSSQGAGQETQYF. CDR3 nucleotides: TGTGCCAGCAGTTCACAGGGGGCCGGGCAAGAGACCCAGTACTTC.

CDR3 coding DNA: TGCAGTGCGCAGCGGGGGGGGCTTCAAGAGACCCAGTACTTC. Its protein product is CSAQRGGLQETQYF. The chain employs TRBV20-1 and TRBJ2-5; TRBD2 matches at 10 bases. Per the germline V gene, CDR1 is DFQATT and CDR2 is SNEGSKA (reference sequence). There are 14 residues in the CDR3. J gave up 2 bases and V 6 bases, and 6 bases lay outside the gene matches.

The chain carries TRBV11-2 and TRBJ2-5, with 9 bases fitting TRBD1. Germline CDR1 is SGHAT and CDR2 is FQNNGV. V was clipped by 4 bases and J by 2 bases; unmatched bases: 8. The CDR3 extends over 16 amino acids. This CDR3 is CASSSPDRGQQETQYF. As DNA, the CDR3 is TGTGCCAGCAGCTCCCCGGACAGGGGCCAGCAAGAGACCCAGTACTTC.

This clonotype was detected a few times. This rearrangement joins TRBV28 to TRBJ2-4, with D possibly TRBD2 on 5 matching bases. Between the trimmed V and J ends, which lost 5 bases and 0 bases, there was a span of 11 bases. The germline V gene encodes CDR1 MDHEN and CDR2 SYDVKM. The CDR3 has 15 residues. The CDR3 loop reads CASSTTTIAKNIQYF. The DNA for the CDR3 is TGTGCCAGCAGTACCACGACTATAGCCAAAAACATTCAGTACTTC.

V and J are TRBV12-3 or TRBV12-4 and TRBJ2-5, with 11 bases identical to TRBD2. This CDR3 has 15 residues. V lost 6 bases to trimming and J lost 5 bases; unmatched junction nucleotides: 8. Here the CDR3 reads CASRRTSGGMETQYF. The CDR3 region has the DNA TGTGCCAGCAGGCGTACTAGCGGGGGTATGGAGACCCAGTACTTC.

This clonotype was observed a handful of times. The chain combines TRBV27 with TRBJ1-4; 12 nucleotides agree with TRBD1. This CDR3 spans 18 amino acids. Germline loops: CDR1 MNHEY, CDR2 SMNVEV (reference sequence). The V segment lost 5 bases and the J segment 3 bases; nucleotides outside the gene matches: 10. CDR3 nucleotides: TGTGCCAGCAGTACCCGGGACAGGGGGCGTGTGGCTAATGAAAAACTGTTTTTT. The encoded protein is CASSTRDRGRVANEKLFF.

The V gene is TRBV20-1, the J gene TRBJ2-1; perhaps TRBD2 as D (7 bases). The CDR3 totals 17 residues. The V and J ends lost 5 bases and 4 bases respectively, with 24 bases between them. Germline values: CDR1 DFQATT, CDR2 SNEGSKA (reference sequence). CDR3 amino acids: CSAPRGGAGALYNEQFF. As DNA, the CDR3 is TGCAGTGCTCCCCGCGGGGGCGCGGGGGCCCTTTACAATGAGCAGTTCTTC.

The rearrangement joins TRBV12-3 or TRBV12-4 to TRBJ2-3; D is perhaps TRBD2 (5 bases). The V end lost 7 bases, the J end lost 15 bases, and 20 bases lay between the germline ends. The CDR3 consists of 12 residues. CDR3 DNA: TGTGCCAGCACCCCGAGGGAAGATGTGCAATATTTT. Translation: CASTPREDVQYF.

In its sample, this clonotype was seen a few times. This chain uses TRBV19 with TRBJ2-1, with D perhaps TRBD1 or TRBD2 (5 bases each). V lost 1 base and J 2 bases, leaving 15 bases between the germline ends. CDR3 length equals 17 residues. The V gene's germline CDR1 is LNHDA and CDR2 SQIVND (reference sequence). This chain's CDR3 is CASSIGPRRGAYNEQFF. In DNA form, the CDR3 reads TGTGCCAGTAGTATAGGGCCCAGGAGAGGGGCCTACAATGAGCAGTTCTTC.

This clonotype was detected a few times. This sequence joins TRBV15 and TRBJ2-5; weak D call: TRBD1 (5 bases). The germline V and J ends were trimmed by 8 bases and 2 bases, with 18 bases remaining between them. The germline CDR1 and CDR2 sequences are LNHNV and YYDKDF (reference sequence). This CDR3 region has 15 residues. CDR3 bases: TGTGCCACCCAAGGGGCTTATAGTACTCAAGAGACCCAGTACTTC. Residues: CATQGAYSTQETQYF.

The table lists this clonotype with a few counts. The chain couples TRBV7-2 to TRBJ1-6; D not certain. Germline V gives CDR1 SGHTA, CDR2 FQGNSA. CDR3 length: 15 amino acids. V was shortened by 1 base and J by 6 bases, with 10 bases between the two germline ends. CDR3 nucleotides: TGTGCCAGCAGCTTAGAACAGAGAGTTAATTCACCCCTCCACTTT. Its translation: CASSLEQRVNSPLHF.

The chain links TRBV6-5 to TRBJ1-4; D not certain. The CDR3 loop spans 15 amino acids. Germline assignment: CDR1 MNHEY and CDR2 SVGAGI. Trimming left V 2 bases short and J 4 bases short, with 11 bases between. The CDR3 DNA follows: TGTGCCAGCAGTTACGTGGTAGGGCGTAATGAAAAACTGTTTTTT. Its translation is CASSYVVGRNEKLFF.

This clonotype was seen a few times. This chain links TRBV7-9 with TRBJ2-3; D unclear. Germline-derived CDR1 and CDR2 are SEHNR and FQNEAQ (reference sequence). CDR3 length: 14 residues. Trimming took 9 bases from V and 4 from J, leaving 17 bases between them. The CDR3 loop reads CASSPAQAPDTQYF. The CDR3 nucleotides are TGTGCCAGTAGCCCCGCGCAGGCGCCAGATACGCAGTATTTT.

J is TRBJ1-4 and V is TRBV5-1; a weak D match, TRBD1 (6 bases). The ends were cut back, 4 bases at V and 5 bases at J, with 18 bases in the middle. Per the germline V gene, CDR1 is SGHRS and CDR2 is YFSETQ. The CDR3 loop spans 16 amino acids. The CDR3 DNA reads as TGCGCCAGCAGCCGGGGGGCGGCCGATCCAAATGAAAAACTGTTTTTT. Protein sequence: CASSRGAADPNEKLFF.